These 2 T cell receptor beta chains were all obtained from the same sample, sequenced in a study of T cell changes during pregnancy in multiple sclerosis. The assay was immunoSEQ multiplex PCR, and TCRdb's table has in-frame clones only and misses some. This table holds roughly 89,000 clones, about 93% found once. Material: peripheral blood, obtained after pregnancy. All receptors derive from a female donor in good health, enrolled as a control in a pregnancy study.

This clone appeared a few times. CDR3 sequence reads: CASTRAGRDTEAFF. CDR3 coding DNA: TGTGCCAGCACGCGAGCGGGGAGGGACACTGAAGCTTTCTTT. The chain carries TRBV9 and TRBJ1-1; D is undetermined. There are 14 residues in the CDR3. Germline V gene sequence: CDR1 SGDLS, CDR2 YYNGEE. Between the trimmed V and J ends, which lost 6 bases and 3 bases, there was a span of 15 bases.

V and J are TRBV5-1 and TRBJ2-7; D is undetermined. The CDR3 runs 13 residues. Germline assignment: CDR1 SGHRS and CDR2 YFSETQ. V lost 2 bases and J lost 5, with 11 bases in between. CDR3 sequence (DNA): TGCGCCAGCAGCTTCGCAGGCTTCAACGAGCAGTACTTC. Amino acids: CASSFAGFNEQYF.